The rows below give T cell receptor beta chains drawn from one sample of a study of neoadjuvant anti-PD-1 for oral cavity cancer. Clones were read by immunoSEQ multiplex PCR, and TCRdb kept only the in-frame ones, dropping some. The data show 84,000 or so clones, with more than 80% seen just once and over 3% held by the top ten. Material: PBMCs, obtained before nivolumab (anti-PD-1) treatment. These receptors all come from a person between 40 and 85 years old with oral cavity squamous cell carcinoma. Both conserved end residues are part of each CDR3. The order of the fields is V gene, D gene, clone size, J gene, CDR3 protein, CDR3 DNA. D genes are given only for firm matches. Expanded clones are given a class, and other clones once, few, many or no size at all.

>TRBV7-8|TRBD1|.|TRBJ1-2
CASSLMGQGFGYTF
TGTGCCAGCAGCTTAATGGGACAGGGGTTTGGCTACACCTTC
>TRBV5-1|.|.|TRBJ2-1
CASSLEGGASYNEQFF
TGCGCCAGCAGCTTGGAGGGCGGGGCCTCCTACAATGAGCAGTTCTTC
>TRBV6-5|.|.|TRBJ1-1
CASSYGGFAEAFF
TGTGCCAGCAGTTACGGGGGATTCGCTGAAGCTTTCTTT
>TRBV5-5|TRBD1|.|TRBJ2-7
CASSLGDRGEQYF
TGTGCCAGCAGCTTGGGTGACAGGGGCGAGCAGTACTTC
>TRBV10-3|TRBD2|.|TRBJ2-3
CAISEEPLAGGLGITDTQYF
TGTGCCATCAGTGAAGAGCCCCTAGCGGGAGGTTTGGGCATCACAGATACGCAGTATTTT
>TRBV7-2|.|once|TRBJ1-5
CASSLLAGAGGNQPQHF
TGTGCCAGCAGCTTATTGGCAGGGGCTGGGGGCAATCAGCCCCAGCATTTT
>TRBV29-1|.|once|TRBJ1-2
CSVGADYGYTF
TGCAGCGTTGGGGCTGACTATGGCTACACCTTC
>TRBV19|.|.|TRBJ2-5
CASSIRGRETQYF
TGTGCCAGTAGTATTCGGGGCAGGGAGACCCAGTACTTC
>TRBV6-1|.|.|TRBJ1-2
CASTADFGLLDGYTF
TGTGCCAGCACCGCCGACTTCGGGTTATTGGATGGCTACACCTTC
>TRBV27|.|once|TRBJ2-7
CASSSSYEQYF
TGTGCCAGCAGTTCGTCCTACGAGCAGTACTTC
>TRBV5-6|TRBD1|.|TRBJ1-1
CASSSWGDSGNTEAFF
TGTGCCAGCAGCTCATGGGGGGACAGCGGCAACACTGAAGCTTTCTTT
>TRBV2|.|.|TRBJ1-3
CASSPLTSSGNTIYF
TGTGCCAGCAGTCCCCTCACATCGTCCGGAAACACCATATATTTT
>TRBV6-5|TRBD1|.|TRBJ2-1
CASVPSRGNEQFF
TGTGCCAGCGTCCCGAGCAGGGGGAATGAGCAGTTCTTC
>TRBV6-6|.|.|TRBJ1-2
CASTSPTLGNYGYTF
TGTGCCAGCACCTCCCCTACGCTGGGGAACTATGGCTACACCTTC
>TRBV10-3|.|.|TRBJ1-2
CAISDSGAGVYTF
TGTGCCATCAGTGATTCAGGGGCTGGGGTCTACACCTTC
>TRBV13|TRBD2|.|TRBJ2-7
CASSLEGPSGTSSYEQYF
TGTGCCAGCAGCTTAGAGGGCCCTAGCGGGACCAGCTCCTACGAGCAGTACTTC
>TRBV27|.|many|TRBJ1-1
CASSVWGGNTEAFF
TGTGCCAGCAGTGTCTGGGGAGGGAACACTGAAGCTTTCTTT
>TRBV2|.|.|TRBJ1-1
CASRSEGGTTEAFF
TGTGCCAGCAGGTCGGAGGGAGGAACGACTGAAGCTTTCTTT
>TRBV6-5|.|.|TRBJ1-6
CASSWTRYNSPLHF
TGTGCCAGCAGTTGGACCCGATATAATTCACCCCTCCACTTT
>TRBV6-5|TRBD1|.|TRBJ1-5
CASSLGQLPGQPQHF
TGTGCCAGCAGTTTGGGACAGCTTCCTGGTCAGCCCCAGCATTTT
>TRBV29-1|.|once|TRBJ1-4
CSVEESGFEKLFF
TGCAGCGTTGAAGAATCCGGGTTTGAAAAACTGTTTTTT
>TRBV5-1|.|few|TRBJ2-5
CASSLSGVSETQYF
TGCGCCAGCAGCTTGTCAGGGGTATCAGAGACCCAGTACTTC
>TRBV5-1|TRBD2|.|TRBJ2-5
CASSSPWRERAETQYF
TGCGCCAGCAGCTCCCCTTGGCGGGAGAGGGCGGAGACCCAGTACTTC
>TRBV28|.|few|TRBJ1-5
CASSFGSYSNQPQHF
TGTGCCAGCAGTTTTGGCAGCTATAGCAATCAGCCCCAGCATTTT
>TRBV30|TRBD1|once|TRBJ2-7
CACRHPGQGSYEQYF
TGTGCCTGCAGACACCCGGGACAGGGGTCCTACGAGCAGTACTTC
>TRBV13|.|once|TRBJ2-3
CASSSTDTQYF
TGTGCCAGCAGCTCCACAGATACGCAGTATTTT
>TRBV5-6|TRBD2|.|TRBJ2-2
CASSPGLAGSGELFF
TGTGCCAGCAGCCCGGGACTAGCGGGGTCCGGGGAGCTGTTTTTT
>TRBV10-3|.|.|TRBJ1-5
CAISEGDKVRGQPQHF
TGTGCCATCAGTGAGGGGGACAAAGTACGGGGTCAGCCCCAGCATTTT
>TRBV4-1|.|.|TRBJ1-4
CASSQAQLSTEKLFF
TGCGCCAGCAGCCAAGCCCAACTATCGACTGAAAAACTGTTTTTT
>TRBV7-3|.|.|TRBJ2-5
CASSLRGIQETQYF
TGTGCCAGCAGCTTAAGGGGGATCCAAGAGACCCAGTACTTC
>TRBV6-1|.|.|TRBJ2-3
CASRTYRDTQYF
TGTGCCAGCAGGACCTACAGGGATACGCAGTATTTT
>TRBV29-1|TRBD1|.|TRBJ1-5
CSAGTENQPQHF
TGCAGCGCCGGGACAGAGAATCAGCCCCAGCATTTT
>TRBV7-9|.|.|TRBJ1-1
CASSYSGSGAFF
TGTGCCAGCAGCTACAGCGGTAGCGGAGCTTTCTTT
>TRBV5-1|.|few|TRBJ2-7
CASNHLRDRISEQYF
TGCGCCAGCAACCACCTTCGAGACAGGATATCCGAGCAGTACTTC
>TRBV30|.|.|TRBJ1-3
CAWSVLQGLGNTIYF
TGTGCCTGGAGTGTACTACAGGGACTTGGAAACACCATATATTTT
>TRBV15|.|.|TRBJ2-7
CATSRDSRYEQYF
TGTGCCACCAGCAGAGATTCTCGTTACGAGCAGTACTTC
>TRBV2|.|once|TRBJ1-2
CASKGIDYGYTF
TGTGCCAGCAAAGGTATCGACTATGGCTACACCTTC
>TRBV19|TRBD1|.|TRBJ1-5
CASSMTGSNQPQHF
TGTGCCAGTAGTATGACAGGGAGCAATCAGCCCCAGCATTTT
>TRBV10-1|.|.|TRBJ2-5
CASSMTVQETQYF
TGCGCCAGCAGTATGACAGTCCAAGAGACCCAGTACTTC
>TRBV2|TRBD1|.|TRBJ1-1
CASRVGQAGNTEAFF
TGTGCCAGCAGGGTGGGACAGGCAGGGAACACTGAAGCTTTCTTT
>TRBV20-1|.|.|TRBJ2-7
CSARVPYEQYF
TGCAGTGCTAGAGTGCCCTACGAGCAGTACTTC
>TRBV19|.|.|TRBJ2-5
CASSSLGKETQYF
TGTGCCAGTAGCTCACTCGGGAAAGAGACCCAGTACTTC
>TRBV10-3|TRBD1|.|TRBJ1-4
CAIRDRNEKLFF
TGTGCCATCCGGGACAGGAATGAAAAACTGTTTTTT
>TRBV9|TRBD1|.|TRBJ1-2
CASSVGGTGTIVNGYTF
TGTGCCAGCAGCGTAGGGGGGACAGGGACTATTGTGAATGGCTACACCTTC
>TRBV5-1|TRBD1|.|TRBJ1-4
CASSWDSEKLFF
TGCGCCAGCAGCTGGGACAGCGAAAAACTGTTTTTT
>TRBV7-3|.|.|TRBJ2-1
CASSLGPGEQFF
TGTGCCAGCAGCTTGGGCCCGGGTGAGCAGTTCTTC
>TRBV27|.|.|TRBJ2-7
CASSLIPPSSYEQYF
TGTGCCAGCAGTTTAATCCCACCGAGCTCCTACGAGCAGTACTTC
>TRBV11-2|.|.|TRBJ1-4
CASSLEGSYNEKLFF
TGTGCCAGCAGCTTAGAGGGCAGTTATAATGAAAAACTGTTTTTT
>TRBV6-6|.|.|TRBJ2-5
CASSYFTGSQETQYF
TGTGCCAGCAGTTACTTCACAGGGTCTCAAGAGACCCAGTACTTC
>TRBV28|.|.|TRBJ2-5
CASIPRAGRGKETQYF
TGTGCCAGCATCCCTAGGGCAGGGAGGGGGAAAGAGACCCAGTACTTC